The T cell receptor (beta chain) described here comes from a study of cytotoxic CD8 clonotypes in ibrutinib-treated CLL. Study-wide background: By median about 69 months, around twelve had progressed and around 15 stayed remitted; responses had been 2 complete and 25 or so partial.

This clone was recorded a few times. The table came from immunoSEQ multiplex PCR; TCRdb's copy has only in-frame clones and leaves some out. The sample yields under 300,000 clones, roughly three quarters seen once. The input for sequencing was PBMCs, taken at disease progression, from a patient treated with ibrutinib. This TCR came from a human donor with chronic lymphocytic leukemia.

This CDR3 is CASSHRNGYTF. CDR3 in DNA: TGTGCCAGCAGCCACCGAAATGGCTACACCTTC. The chain recombines TRBV4-2 with TRBJ1-2; D gene ambiguous. Deletions cut 3 bases from V and 6 bases from J, with 5 bases between. Germline CDR1 is LGHNA and CDR2 is YNFKEQ. This CDR3 has 11 amino acids.